Listed here are 14 T cell receptor beta chains from one sample, sequenced in a study of a mutant IDH1 vaccine in newly diagnosed glioma. No antigen is known for these receptors. Stated time point: week 35, safety follow-up. Every vaccination contained 300 ug of the mutant IDH1 20-mer peptide and was paired with topical imiquimod. Using immunoSEQ multiplex PCR, the repertoire was profiled, and TCRdb retains in-frame clones only, with some absent. Here the sample spans tens of thousands of clones, approximately 86% being singletons. This specimen was PBMCs, taken from a glioma patient whose treatment included an IDH1 peptide vaccine. All receptors derive from a man aged 30 to 39 with glioma.

This clone was counted between two and nine times. This chain joins TRBV5-4 and TRBJ1-1; perhaps TRBD1 as D (6 bases). The V end lost 4 bases, the J end lost 4 bases, and 17 bases lay between the germline ends. This CDR3 comprises 15 residues. Per the germline V gene, CDR1 is SGHNT and CDR2 is YYREEE (reference sequence). CDR3 DNA sequence: TGTGCCAGCAGCCTCCTTTTTGGAGGGGGCACTGAAGCTTTCTTT. As protein: CASSLLFGGGTEAFF.

This chain joins TRBV4-1 and TRBJ1-2; D is ambiguous. The CDR3 consists of 12 residues. In germline, CDR1 is MGHRA, CDR2 YSYEKL. V lost 2 bases to trimming and J lost 8 bases, with 9 bases between them. CDR3 loop: CASSQNLQGYTF. DNA of the CDR3: TGCGCCAGCAGCCAAAACTTGCAGGGCTACACCTTC.

The J gene is TRBJ2-4, the V gene TRBV13; tentative D call: TRBD2 (5 bases). Germline CDR1 and CDR2: PRHDT and FYEKMQ (reference sequence). The CDR3 runs to 16 residues. The V gene lost 4 bases and the J gene lost 1 base, with 14 bases spanning the gap. The DNA of the CDR3 is TGTGCCAGCAGCTCCAGAAAACTAGGCGCCAAAAACATTCAGTACTTC. Its translation is CASSSRKLGAKNIQYF.

V gene TRBV14 combines with J gene TRBJ1-2; D gene unclear. Germline lookup yields CDR1 SGHDN and CDR2 FVKESK. CDR3 length: 14 residues. V lost 1 base, J lost 1 base, and 7 bases lay in between. The CDR3 nucleotides are TGTGCCAGCAGCCAAGTCCCATTTAACTATGGCTACACCTTC. Its protein is CASSQVPFNYGYTF.

The V and J genes are TRBV28 and TRBJ1-2, with D perhaps matching TRBD1 (5 bases). This CDR3 is built from 18 residues. Germline CDR1 reads MDHEN; CDR2 reads SYDVKM. The V end lost 1 base, the J end lost 0 bases, and 18 bases lay between the germline ends. The CDR3 nucleotides are TGTGCCAGCAGTTTATCCCAGGGTTACGGGGGTCCTAACTATGGCTACACCTTC. Translating it yields CASSLSQGYGGPNYGYTF.

The CDR3 DNA follows: TGCGCCAGCAGCCAAGATCGGACCGGTGGGCAAGCTTTCTTT. Translation: CASSQDRTGGQAFF. The rearrangement joins TRBV4-1 to TRBJ1-1; no clear D gene. The CDR3 runs to 14 residues. Trimming stripped 0 bases from V and 9 bases from J, with 14 bases between. Germline loops: CDR1 MGHRA, CDR2 YSYEKL.

This chain links TRBV27 with TRBJ2-1, with 11 positions matching TRBD2. Trimming took 3 bases from V and 2 from J; bases not matched to a gene: 3. Germline V gene lookup returns CDR1 MNHEY and CDR2 SMNVEV (reference sequence). This CDR3 is built from 16 residues. The CDR3, as DNA: TGTGCCAGCAGTTTCGGTAGCGGGAGGGCCTACAATGAGCAGTTCTTC. Translation: CASSFGSGRAYNEQFF.

This chain links TRBV19 with TRBJ2-3; no definite D call. Per germline, CDR1 LNHDA and CDR2 SQIVND (reference sequence). V lost 7 bases to trimming and J lost 1 base, with 9 bases between them. This CDR3 comprises 13 residues. The CDR3 protein is CASKVSGTDTQYF. CDR3 DNA: TGTGCCAGTAAGGTCTCAGGCACAGATACGCAGTATTTT.

The chain recombines TRBV27 with TRBJ2-5, with D perhaps matching TRBD1 (6 bases). The CDR3 runs to 14 residues. Germline-derived CDR1 and CDR2 are MNHEY and SMNVEV (reference sequence). Between the trimmed V and J ends, which lost 5 bases and 2 bases, there was a span of 12 bases. The CDR3 loop reads CASSLTGLQETQYF. DNA for the CDR3: TGTGCCAGCAGTCTCACAGGGTTACAAGAGACCCAGTACTTC.

This sequence joins TRBV29-1 and TRBJ1-2; unclear D gene. Germline CDR1 SQVTM, CDR2 ANQGSEA. The V end lost 1 base, the J end lost 4 bases, and 13 bases lay between the germline ends. This CDR3 comprises 14 residues. As DNA, the CDR3 is TGCAGCGTTGAAGTACGGGGAGCTGGCTATGGCTACACCTTC. Translation gives CSVEVRGAGYGYTF.

This rearrangement joins TRBV7-9 to TRBJ2-7; a weak D match, TRBD1 (5 bases). With 3 bases removed from V and 3 bases from J, the gap between germline ends came to 15 bases. Looked up from germline, CDR1 is SEHNR and CDR2 is FQNEAQ (reference sequence). The CDR3 extends over 15 amino acids. The CDR3 nucleotides read TGTGCCAGCAGCTTCTCAGGCAGGGATGGCTACGAGCAGTACTTC. This translates into CASSFSGRDGYEQYF. Together with reference TRBV7-9 and TRBJ2-7, the CDR3 gives the full variable domain: DTGVSQNPRHKITKRGQNVTFRCDPISEHNRLYWYRQTLGQGPEFLTYFQNEAQLEKSRLLSDRFSAERPKGSFSTLEIQRTEQGDSAMYLCASSFSGRDGYEQYFGPGTRLTVT.

The rearrangement links TRBV2 to TRBJ2-7; D remains ambiguous. V dropped 7 bases and J dropped 3 bases, with 16 bases sitting between them. The germline CDR1 and CDR2 sequences are SNHLY and FYNNEI. The CDR3 extends over 14 amino acids. This chain's CDR3 is CASKGLGSDYEQYF. The CDR3 DNA is TGTGCCAGCAAGGGTTTGGGTTCCGACTACGAGCAGTACTTC.

This clone occurred a few times. The chain carries TRBV7-7 and TRBJ2-1, with 7 positions matching TRBD2. Trimming removed 1 base from V and 6 bases from J; junction bases left unmatched: 0. CDR3 length equals 13 residues. The germline gives CDR1 SSHAT, CDR2 FNYEAQ (reference sequence). The CDR3 region has the DNA TGTGCCAGCAGCTTAGGACTAGCCAATGAGCAGTTCTTC. Amino acid sequence: CASSLGLANEQFF.

The chain carries TRBV28 and TRBJ1-1; D is perhaps TRBD1 (6 bases). The CDR3 sequence is 14 residues long. Trimming removed 3 bases at V and 3 bases at J, with 11 bases between. Germline V gives CDR1 MDHEN, CDR2 SYDVKM. CDR3 loop: CASSLHREDTEAFF. For the CDR3, the DNA is TGTGCCAGCAGTTTGCACAGGGAAGACACTGAAGCTTTCTTT.